The source of this T cell receptor (beta chain) is a study of CD8 T cells in ankylosing spondylitis. Study-level points and caveats: CD8+ disease-linked clones were present at relatively low frequencies in blood.

This clonotype came up a few times. Its antigen remains unidentified. V lost 10 bases and J lost 3; bases outside the gene matches: 8. Germline CDR1 is MNHNY and CDR2 is SVGAGI (reference sequence). This CDR3 has 13 residues. Quantitative barcoded 5'-RACE was used to prepare TCR beta libraries. TCRdb used MiXCR to reprocess the 5' RACE reads, holding one entry per CDR3 protein. There are 100,000 or so distinct CDR3 sequences in the sample; 24% occur only once, and around 12% lies in the top ten. The receptor comes from a male donor with ankylosing spondylitis. The J gene is TRBJ1-2, the V gene TRBV6-6; 7 positions match TRBD1. The sequenced material came from synovial fluid, either unsorted or a sorted T cell fraction (not recorded which). CDR3 loop: CATEGARDYGYTF. CDR3 in DNA: TGTGCCACCGAGGGGGCGCGTGACTATGGCTACACCTTC.